This T cell receptor (beta chain) was documented in a study of T cell repertoires in cytomegalovirus infection (dated by TCRdb to 2018 to 2020). Background on the whole study: Peptide stimulations targeted recently identified HLA-C-restricted CMV epitopes, whose presentation resists viral immunomodulation, together with well-studied HLA-B-restricted epitopes. Because public TCR beta signatures pointed to carriage of CMV infection together with the matching HLA type, the HLA type of each donor mattered for the analysis. Paper-wide results and their limitations: In both this cohort and an independent 352-donor cohort, the cumulative frequency of public TCR beta family members distinguished carriers of CMV infection plus the relevant HLA type. In the ex vivo response, HLA-C-restricted CMV-specific TCR beta clonotypes were dominant, and in two of eight donors the single most frequent clonotype came from this HLA-C-restricted group.

Sequencing took place on an Illumina HiSeq 1500. The raw public reads went through TCRdb reprocessing: fastp at Q25, MiXCR clone calling, in-frame beta chains kept. Rows are unified per CDR3 protein, each entry keeping the most common DNA and genes. Across this sample there are approximately 470,000 distinct CDR3 sequences, with about 39% seen only once. Approximately 40% of the sample is in the top ten clones. The CDR3, from cysteine to phenylalanine, totals 14 residues. The DNA shown is the 42-base CDR3, in frame from base 1. The germline V gene supplies CDR1 SGHVS and CDR2 FQNEAQ. The junction shows trimming of 5 bases on V and 6 bases on J, and the gene matches do not reach 1 base of it. On this clonotype itself: Its antigen is not yet known. No base quality values were provided; no much bigger clone lies one nucleotide off.

The intended sense of this specimen's treatment or condition label: in vitro stimulation with specific CMV peptide epitopes to enrich CMV-specific T cells. The sequence is built from TRBV7-8 and TRBJ2-2; the central 12 bases match TRBD2. The TCR comes from a human donor in good health (CMV status not recorded). Some clones in this sample may be carry-over from other donors' samples. This specimen was cultured PBMCs, taken from culture after CMV antigen stimulation. The CDR3: CASSPSGRAGELFF. The nucleotide sequence reads as follows: TGTGCCAGCAGCCCTAGCGGGAGGGCCGGGGAGCTGTTTTTT.